This TCR beta chain was observed in a study of tumor and adjacent non-tumor tissue in lung cancer. Study-wide results and caveats: Significantly higher TCR diversity was found in tumor than normal lung. Tumor TCR diversity, when higher, was linked to shorter survival.

RNA was extracted from bulk tissue without any cell sorting. TCRbeta libraries were built with three rounds of nested PCR, modified from ARM-PCR. TCRdb independently ran MiXCR on the multiplex PCR reads; one entry per CDR3 protein. Here the sample spans over 110,000 distinct CDR3 sequences, approximately 66% being singletons. In regard to this clonotype: Its specificity is not known.

The trim removed 0 bases at V and 5 bases at J, leaving 12 bases unmatched. The CDR3 loop spans 18 amino acids. The germline V gene has CDR1 MNHEY and CDR2 SVGAGI. The receptor was derived from a man aged 55 to 69 with small cell lung cancer. Material: lung tumor tissue. This chain joins TRBV6-5 and TRBJ1-1, with 10 bases matching TRBD1. CDR3 in amino acids: CASSYSFWDRGLKTEAFF. In nucleotides, the CDR3 is TGTGCCAGCAGTTACTCGTTTTGGGACAGGGGACTTAAGACTGAAGCTTTCTTT.